This section outlines one T cell receptor (beta chain) sequence together with its context. This record belongs to a study of blood T cells in healthy people across ages. The use of a sample-barcoded 5' primer and a J-beta primer mix characterized a second PCR of 7 to 11 cycles. Through a template-switch adaptor with 12 random nucleotides, each cDNA molecule received a tag. TCRdb fed the 5' RACE reads into MiXCR, producing one record per CDR3 protein. Of fewer than 1,200,000 distinct CDR3 sequences in the sample, 25% were seen once. CDR3 length: 15 residues. The V end was cut by 6 bases, the J end by 3 bases, with 20 bases between. Germline V CDR1 and CDR2: DFQATT, SNEGSKA (reference sequence). These data were also reused for a study on T cells of mothers and their children.

The TCR was taken from a girl aged 2 to 10 in good health. The chain uses TRBV20-1 and TRBJ1-2; no reliable D call. The specimen was blood. The CDR3 reads CSAQKLGQKDYGYTF. Here the CDR3 DNA reads TGCAGTGCCCAGAAACTGGGCCAGAAGGACTATGGCTACACCTTC.